Described below is a single T cell receptor (beta chain) sequence and its context. It lacks a known antigen. No per-base quality is available; no much larger clone lies one base away. Interpreted using the paper, the time point label stands for: after dendritic cell vaccination, including at tumor progression/relapse. To be selected, patients needed enough residual fresh-frozen tumor tissue and more than two years of available survival data. None of the glioblastoma patients carried an isocitrate dehydrogenase mutation, although molecular status otherwise varied. PBMC were collected before vaccination, two weeks after the third vaccination, and at tumor progression when it occurred. The Qiagen DNeasy Blood extraction Kit was used for extraction of genomic DNA. This entry comes from a study of glioma-infiltrating T cells after dendritic cell vaccination (dated by TCRdb to the mid-2010s). Study-level background: Of the roughly 15 glioblastoma patients in the cohort, all drawn from Phase I and II dendritic cell vaccination trials, 9 were newly diagnosed and 6 had recurrent disease. Patients received autologous tumor lysate-pulsed dendritic cell vaccination between about 2003 and 2013. To make the vaccine, monocyte-derived dendritic cells were cultured for less than nine days with IL-4 and GM-CSF and then pulsed overnight with autologous tumor lysate. Each patient got three intradermal injections of the dendritic cell vaccine, spaced at biweekly intervals, in the arm below the axilla. In glioblastoma patients vaccinated with dendritic cells, deep sequencing of TCR beta CDR3 regions served to measure tumor-infiltrating lymphocyte content and to compare repertoires between tumor and blood. Survival after dendritic cell vaccination was correlated with TCR sequencing metrics such as TIL content and the overlap between tumor and blood repertoires.

Study-wide conclusions, independent of this receptor: TCR clonality showed no direct relationship with survival, which suggests that a diverse polyclonal response may be important. Longer time to progression and overall survival after dendritic cell vaccination were predicted by higher estimated pretreatment TIL content. The cohort was small and heterogeneous, only a few patients had full blood and tumor sets, and even fewer had initial-recurrent tumor pairs. The response model built on TCR overlap across three groups was characterized as speculative, with prospective validation still needed.

Using the immunoSEQ assay, TCRB CDR3 regions were amplified from approximately 2 micrograms of genomic DNA, or from all available DNA when less than that was on hand. The multiplex PCR employed 60 forward primers targeting TCR V beta segments and 13 reverse primers targeting J beta segments. To estimate reads per starting template, synthetic control templates were spiked into each sample at limiting dilution. Sequencing produced 87 bp reads on the Illumina HiSeq System. The paper's processing steps were these. PCR and sequencing errors were removed by merging closely related sequences with a nearest neighbor algorithm. TCR overlap was measured as the percentage of unique tumor TCR beta sequences that were also present in the peripheral blood of the same patient. The clones in this table, taken by TCRdb from immuneACCESS, are in-frame only. Not every clone is retained; where verified, under half of the shortfall comes from an unresolved V gene, and the cause of the rest is unknown. V and J calls and clone size are those listed in that table; D and trimming were worked out from the DNA. The sample profile shows some 78,000 clones; 85% of them were found once. The ten biggest clones cover around 9.3% of the sample.

This TCR was sampled from a human donor with glioblastoma. The sample here was blood, taken after dendritic cell vaccination.

The bases are TGTGCCAGCAGTGACTCAATCCACAGGGATCGAAGTGAGCAGTTCTTC. It translates as CASSDSIHRDRSEQFF. The chain is made from TRBV6-4 and TRBJ2-1; TRBD1 is a possible D gene, resting on 6 matching bases. The CDR3 spans 16 residues, from the cysteine through the phenylalanine. The only DNA kept is the CDR3, 48 bases in frame from the first base. The germline V gene specifies MRHNA as CDR1 and SNTAGT as CDR2. The V and J ends are trimmed by 0 bases and 9 bases, leaving 18 bases between them.